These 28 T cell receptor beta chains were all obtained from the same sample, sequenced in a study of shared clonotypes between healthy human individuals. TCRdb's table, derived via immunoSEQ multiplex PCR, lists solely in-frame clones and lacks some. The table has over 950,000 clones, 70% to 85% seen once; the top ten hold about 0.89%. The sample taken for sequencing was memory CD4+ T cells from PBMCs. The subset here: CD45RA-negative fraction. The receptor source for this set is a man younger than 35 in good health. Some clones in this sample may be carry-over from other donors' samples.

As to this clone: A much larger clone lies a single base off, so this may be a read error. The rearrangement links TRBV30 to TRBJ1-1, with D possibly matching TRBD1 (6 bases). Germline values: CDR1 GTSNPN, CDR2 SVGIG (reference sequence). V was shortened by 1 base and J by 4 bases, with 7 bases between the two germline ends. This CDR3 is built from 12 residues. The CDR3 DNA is TGTGCCTGGAGTGACAGGGCCACTGAAGCTTTCTTT. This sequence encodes CAWSDRATEAFF.

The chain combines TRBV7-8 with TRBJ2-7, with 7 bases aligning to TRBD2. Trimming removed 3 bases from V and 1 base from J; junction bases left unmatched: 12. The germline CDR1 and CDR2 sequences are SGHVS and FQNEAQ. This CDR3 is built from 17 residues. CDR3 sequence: CASSFSVGGSDSYEQYF. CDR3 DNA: TGTGCCAGCAGCTTTAGCGTTGGCGGGAGCGATTCCTACGAGCAGTACTTC. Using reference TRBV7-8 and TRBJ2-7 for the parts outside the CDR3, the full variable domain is GAGVSQSPRYKVAKRGQDVALRCDPISGHVSLFWYQQALGQGPEFLTYFQNEAQLDKSGLPSDRFFAERPEGSVSTLKIQRTQQEDSAVYLCASSFSVGGSDSYEQYFGPGTRLTVT.

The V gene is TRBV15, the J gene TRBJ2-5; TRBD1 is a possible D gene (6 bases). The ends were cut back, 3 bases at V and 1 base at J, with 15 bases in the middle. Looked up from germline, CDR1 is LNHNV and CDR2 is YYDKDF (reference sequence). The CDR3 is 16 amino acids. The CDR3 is CATSRGLRGFQETQYF. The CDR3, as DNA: TGTGCCACCAGCAGGGGTCTCAGGGGTTTCCAAGAGACCCAGTACTTC.

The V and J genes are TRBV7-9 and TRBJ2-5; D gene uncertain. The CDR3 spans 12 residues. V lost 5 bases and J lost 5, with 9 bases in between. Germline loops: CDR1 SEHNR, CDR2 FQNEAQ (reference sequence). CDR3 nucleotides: TGTGCCAGCAGCAGACGGTGGGAGACCCAGTACTTC. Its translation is CASSRRWETQYF.

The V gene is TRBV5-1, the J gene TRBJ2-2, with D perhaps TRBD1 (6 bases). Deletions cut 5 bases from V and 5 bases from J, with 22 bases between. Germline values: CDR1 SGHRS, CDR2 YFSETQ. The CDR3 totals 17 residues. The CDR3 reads CASRPASRIQGTGELFF. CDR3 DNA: TGCGCCAGCAGACCGGCTAGCAGAATACAGGGAACCGGGGAGCTGTTTTTT. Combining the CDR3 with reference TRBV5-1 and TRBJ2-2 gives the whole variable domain KAGVTQTPRYLIKTRGQQVTLSCSPISGHRSVSWYQQTPGQGLQFLFEYFSETQRNKGNFPGRFSGRQFSNSRSEMNVSTLELGDSALYLCASRPASRIQGTGELFFGEGSRLTVL.

The CDR3 DNA is TGTGCCAGCTCACCAGGGCTAACGGGGTATGGCTACACCTTC. Its protein product is CASSPGLTGYGYTF. The V gene is TRBV18, the J gene TRBJ1-2; no definite D call. Trimming took 2 bases from V and 5 from J, leaving 12 bases between them. Germline V CDR1 and CDR2: KGHSH, LQKENI. The CDR3 is made up of 14 amino acids.

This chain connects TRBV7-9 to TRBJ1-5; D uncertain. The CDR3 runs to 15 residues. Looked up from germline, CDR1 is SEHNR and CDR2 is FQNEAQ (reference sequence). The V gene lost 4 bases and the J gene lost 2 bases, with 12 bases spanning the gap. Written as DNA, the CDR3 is TGTGCCAGCAGCTCTAGGGAAGTGGGCAATCAGCCCCAGCATTTT. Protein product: CASSSREVGNQPQHF.

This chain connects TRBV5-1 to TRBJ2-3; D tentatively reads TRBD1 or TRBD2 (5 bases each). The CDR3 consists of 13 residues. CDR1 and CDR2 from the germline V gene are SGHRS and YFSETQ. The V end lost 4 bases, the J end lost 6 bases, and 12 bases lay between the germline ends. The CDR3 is CASSPNRRDTQYF. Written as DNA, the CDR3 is TGCGCCAGCAGCCCAAACAGGAGGGATACGCAGTATTTT.

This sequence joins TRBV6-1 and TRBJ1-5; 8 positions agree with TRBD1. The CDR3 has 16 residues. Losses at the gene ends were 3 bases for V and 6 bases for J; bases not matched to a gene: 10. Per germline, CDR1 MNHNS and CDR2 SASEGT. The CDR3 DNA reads TGTGCCAGCAGTGAGACAGGGGCCCTCGGCGGTCAGCCCCAGCATTTT. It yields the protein CASSETGALGGQPQHF.

The CDR3 coding sequence is TGCGCCAGCAGCCAAGTCTCAGTTCTGGGGGCAGATACGCAGTATTTT. Protein: CASSQVSVLGADTQYF. The rearrangement joins TRBV4-1 to TRBJ2-3, with D possibly called TRBD1 or TRBD2 (5 bases each). The V gene lost 1 base and the J gene lost 4 bases, with 15 bases spanning the gap. The CDR3 runs to 16 residues. Germline V lookup: CDR1 MGHRA, CDR2 YSYEKL.

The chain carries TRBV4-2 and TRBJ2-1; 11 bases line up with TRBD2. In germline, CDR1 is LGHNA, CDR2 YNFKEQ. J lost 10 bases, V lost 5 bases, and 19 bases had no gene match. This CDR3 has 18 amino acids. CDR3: CASSSRVAGGSQMREQFF. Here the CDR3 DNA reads TGTGCCAGCAGCTCCCGGGTAGCGGGAGGGTCCCAAATGAGGGAGCAGTTCTTC.

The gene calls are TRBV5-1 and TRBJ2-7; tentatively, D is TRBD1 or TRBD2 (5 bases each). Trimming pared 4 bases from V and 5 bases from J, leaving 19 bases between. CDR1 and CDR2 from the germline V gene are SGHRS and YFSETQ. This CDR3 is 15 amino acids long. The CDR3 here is CASSPGTTSANEQYF. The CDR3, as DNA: TGCGCCAGCAGCCCAGGGACCACTAGTGCTAACGAGCAGTACTTC. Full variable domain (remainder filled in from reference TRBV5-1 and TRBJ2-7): KAGVTQTPRYLIKTRGQQVTLSCSPISGHRSVSWYQQTPGQGLQFLFEYFSETQRNKGNFPGRFSGRQFSNSRSEMNVSTLELGDSALYLCASSPGTTSANEQYFGPGTRLTVT.

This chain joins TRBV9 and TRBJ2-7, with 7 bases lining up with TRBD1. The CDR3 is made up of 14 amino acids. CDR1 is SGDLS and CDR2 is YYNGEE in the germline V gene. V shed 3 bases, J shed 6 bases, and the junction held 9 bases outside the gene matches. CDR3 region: CASSGEGTVGEQYF. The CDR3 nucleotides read TGTGCCAGCAGCGGCGAGGGGACAGTCGGCGAGCAGTACTTC.

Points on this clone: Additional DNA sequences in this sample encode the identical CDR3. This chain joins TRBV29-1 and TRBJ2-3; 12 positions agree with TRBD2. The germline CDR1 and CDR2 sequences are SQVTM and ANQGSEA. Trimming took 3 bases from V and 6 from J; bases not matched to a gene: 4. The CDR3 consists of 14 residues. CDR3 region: CSVDGLAGTDTQYF. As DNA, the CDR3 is TGCAGCGTTGACGGACTAGCGGGGACGGATACGCAGTATTTT.

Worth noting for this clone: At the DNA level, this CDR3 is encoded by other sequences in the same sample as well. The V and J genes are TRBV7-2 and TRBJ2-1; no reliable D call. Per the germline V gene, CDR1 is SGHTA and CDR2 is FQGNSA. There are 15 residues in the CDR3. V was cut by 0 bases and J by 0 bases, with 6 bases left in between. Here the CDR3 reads CASSLARSSYNEQFF. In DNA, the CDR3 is TGTGCCAGCAGCTTAGCACGGAGCTCCTACAATGAGCAGTTCTTC.

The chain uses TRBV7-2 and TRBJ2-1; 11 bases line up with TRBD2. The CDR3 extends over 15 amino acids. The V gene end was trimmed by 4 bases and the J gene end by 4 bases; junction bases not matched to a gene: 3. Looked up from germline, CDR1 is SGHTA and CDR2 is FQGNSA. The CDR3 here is CASSSGLAAYNEQFF. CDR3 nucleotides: TGTGCCAGCAGCTCGGGACTAGCGGCATACAATGAGCAGTTCTTC.

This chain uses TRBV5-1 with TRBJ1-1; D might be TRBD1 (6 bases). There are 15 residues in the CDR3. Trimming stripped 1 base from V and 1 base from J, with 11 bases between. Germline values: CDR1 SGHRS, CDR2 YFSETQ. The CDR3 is CASSLQGRGNTEAFF. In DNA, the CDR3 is TGCGCCAGCAGCTTGCAGGGGAGGGGGAACACTGAAGCTTTCTTT. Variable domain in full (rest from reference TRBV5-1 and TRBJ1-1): KAGVTQTPRYLIKTRGQQVTLSCSPISGHRSVSWYQQTPGQGLQFLFEYFSETQRNKGNFPGRFSGRQFSNSRSEMNVSTLELGDSALYLCASSLQGRGNTEAFFGQGTRLTVV.

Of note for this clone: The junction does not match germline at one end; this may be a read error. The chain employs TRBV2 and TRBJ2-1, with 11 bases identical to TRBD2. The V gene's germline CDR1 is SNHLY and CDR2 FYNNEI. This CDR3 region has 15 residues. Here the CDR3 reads CASREGLAGGYEQFF. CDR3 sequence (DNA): TGTGCCAGCAGGGAAGGGCTAGCGGGAGGTTATGAGCAGTTCTTC.

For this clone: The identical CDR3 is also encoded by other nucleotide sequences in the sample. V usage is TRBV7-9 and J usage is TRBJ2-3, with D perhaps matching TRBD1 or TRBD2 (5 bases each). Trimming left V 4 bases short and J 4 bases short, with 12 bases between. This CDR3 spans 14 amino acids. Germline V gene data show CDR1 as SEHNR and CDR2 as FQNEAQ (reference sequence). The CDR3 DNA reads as TGTGCCAGCAGCTCTGGGGGAGCCGCAGATACGCAGTATTTT. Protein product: CASSSGGAADTQYF.

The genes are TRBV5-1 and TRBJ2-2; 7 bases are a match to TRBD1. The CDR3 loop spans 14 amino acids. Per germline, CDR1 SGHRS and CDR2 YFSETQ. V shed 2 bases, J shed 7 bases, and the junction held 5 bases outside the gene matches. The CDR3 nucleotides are TGCGCCAGCAGCTTTCAACAGGGGAACGGGGAGCTGTTTTTT. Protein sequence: CASSFQQGNGELFF.

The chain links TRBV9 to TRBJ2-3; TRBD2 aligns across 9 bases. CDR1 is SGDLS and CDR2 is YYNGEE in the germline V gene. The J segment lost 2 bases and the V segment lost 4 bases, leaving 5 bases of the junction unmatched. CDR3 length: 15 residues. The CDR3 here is CASSLGGRDTDTQYF. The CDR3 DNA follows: TGTGCCAGCAGCCTGGGCGGGAGGGACACAGATACGCAGTATTTT.

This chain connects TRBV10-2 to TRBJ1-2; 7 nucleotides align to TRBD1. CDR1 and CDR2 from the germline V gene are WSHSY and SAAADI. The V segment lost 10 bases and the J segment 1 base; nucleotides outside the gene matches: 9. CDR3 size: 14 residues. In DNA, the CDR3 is TGCGCCACCCAGGGGGGGGTCATTAACTATGGCTACACCTTC. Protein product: CATQGGVINYGYTF.

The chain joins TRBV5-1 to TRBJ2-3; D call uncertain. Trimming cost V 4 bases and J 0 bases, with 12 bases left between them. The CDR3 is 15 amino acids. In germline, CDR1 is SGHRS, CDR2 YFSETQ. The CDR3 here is CASSDWGTSTDTQYF. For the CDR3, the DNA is TGCGCCAGCAGCGACTGGGGAACTAGCACAGATACGCAGTATTTT. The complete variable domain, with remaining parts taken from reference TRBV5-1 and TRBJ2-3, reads KAGVTQTPRYLIKTRGQQVTLSCSPISGHRSVSWYQQTPGQGLQFLFEYFSETQRNKGNFPGRFSGRQFSNSRSEMNVSTLELGDSALYLCASSDWGTSTDTQYFGPGTRLTVL.

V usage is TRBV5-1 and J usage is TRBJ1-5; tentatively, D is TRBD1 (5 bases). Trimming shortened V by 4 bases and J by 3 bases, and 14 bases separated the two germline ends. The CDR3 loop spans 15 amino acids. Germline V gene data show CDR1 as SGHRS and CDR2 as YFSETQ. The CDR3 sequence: CASSRDSTTNQPQHF. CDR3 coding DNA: TGCGCCAGCAGCCGTGACAGTACTACCAATCAGCCCCAGCATTTT.

CDR3: CASSTGVSLLGETQYF. CDR3 in DNA: TGCGCCAGCAGTACAGGGGTGAGCCTTTTGGGAGAGACCCAGTACTTC. This chain connects TRBV5-1 to TRBJ2-5, with 7 bases identical to TRBD1. The J segment lost 4 bases and the V segment lost 5 bases, leaving 14 bases of the junction unmatched. CDR1 SGHRS and CDR2 YFSETQ come from the germline V gene. The CDR3 has 16 amino acids.

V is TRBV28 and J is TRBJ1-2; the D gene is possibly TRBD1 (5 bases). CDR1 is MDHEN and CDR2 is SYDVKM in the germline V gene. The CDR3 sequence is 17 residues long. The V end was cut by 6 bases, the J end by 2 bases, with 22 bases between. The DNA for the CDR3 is TGTGCCAGCAGAAACGGGCAGGGATCTTCGGGGAACTATGGCTACACCTTC. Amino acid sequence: CASRNGQGSSGNYGYTF.

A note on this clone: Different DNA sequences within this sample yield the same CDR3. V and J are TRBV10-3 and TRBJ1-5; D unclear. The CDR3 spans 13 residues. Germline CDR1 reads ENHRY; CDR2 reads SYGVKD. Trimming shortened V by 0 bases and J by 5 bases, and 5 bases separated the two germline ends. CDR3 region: CAISESTDQPQHF. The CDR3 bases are TGTGCCATCAGTGAGTCGACTGATCAGCCCCAGCATTTT.

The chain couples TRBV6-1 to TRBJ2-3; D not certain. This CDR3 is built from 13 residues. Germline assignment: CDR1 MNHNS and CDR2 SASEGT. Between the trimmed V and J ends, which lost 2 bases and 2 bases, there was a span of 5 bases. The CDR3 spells CASSEWTTDTQYF. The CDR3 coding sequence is TGTGCCAGCAGTGAATGGACCACAGATACGCAGTATTTT.